The 8 T cell receptor beta chains below all came from one sample that was sequenced in a study of blood T cells in healthy people across ages (dated by TCRdb to the mid-2010s). Preparation of the library involved 5' RACE. The instrument given in TCRdb is Illumina HiSeq 2500. A second roughly 6 to 12 cycle PCR used a sample-barcoded 5' primer and a J-beta primer mix. Using fastp at Q25 and MiXCR, TCRdb reprocessed the public reads and kept productive beta chains. Every entry covers one CDR3 protein and lists the most common genes and DNA from its rows. Across this sample there are about 1,500,000 distinct CDR3 sequences, with approximately 28% seen only once. Of the sample, more than 6% is held by the ten largest clones. The sequencing input was blood. These receptors all stem from a woman in her 30s in good health.

This chain links TRBV7-9 with TRBJ1-4; no clear D. Germline CDR1 reads SEHNR; CDR2 reads FQNEAQ (reference sequence). The length of the CDR3 is 14 residues. V lost 5 bases to trimming and J lost 7 bases, with 14 bases between them. Written as DNA, the CDR3 is TGTGCCAGCAGCGACCGGGATTTTAGTGAAAAACTGTTTTTT. Protein sequence: CASSDRDFSEKLFF.

This chain uses TRBV6-5 with TRBJ1-2; D possibly corresponds to TRBD1 (5 bases). In germline, CDR1 is MNHEY, CDR2 SVGAGI. This CDR3 has 13 residues. Trimming stripped 6 bases from V and 8 bases from J, with 16 bases between. This chain's CDR3 is CASRKAGSYGYTF. The CDR3 nucleotides are TGTGCCAGCAGGAAGGCAGGGTCCTACGGCTACACCTTC.

Many counts were recorded for this clonotype. The chain recombines TRBV10-3 with TRBJ2-7, with D perhaps TRBD1 (6 bases). The length of the CDR3 is 14 residues. Trimming stripped 10 bases from V and 5 bases from J, with 21 bases between. The germline V gene has CDR1 ENHRY and CDR2 SYGVKD. CDR3 sequence (DNA): TGTGCCACCAGACAGGACCAAGGGCAGAACGAGCAGTACTTC. Encoded protein: CATRQDQGQNEQYF.

The chain combines TRBV6-1 with TRBJ1-1; 11 positions match TRBD1. Trimming took 2 bases from V and 8 from J; bases not matched to a gene: 7. CDR1 is MNHNS and CDR2 is SASEGT in the germline V gene. CDR3 size: 15 residues. CDR3 coding DNA: TGTGCCAGCAGTGAATGGGACAGGGGGGGATCCGAAGCTTTCTTT. Amino acids: CASSEWDRGGSEAFF.

The J gene is TRBJ2-7, the V gene TRBV11-2; D gene unclear. Germline CDR1 and CDR2: SGHAT and FQNNGV. The V and J ends lost 8 bases and 6 bases respectively, with 11 bases between them. This CDR3 has 11 residues. In DNA form, the CDR3 reads TGTGCCAGCGGGCTAACCTGCGAGCAGTACTTC. This sequence encodes CASGLTCEQYF.

This clonotype occurred a few times. This chain links TRBV20-1 with TRBJ2-1, with a weak D call TRBD1 (5 bases). V lost 1 base, J lost 6 bases, and 10 bases lay in between. The V gene's germline CDR1 is DFQATT and CDR2 SNEGSKA (reference sequence). The CDR3 has 13 residues. The CDR3 is CSARVQGLNEQFF. CDR3 nucleotide sequence: TGCAGTGCTAGAGTGCAGGGCCTCAATGAGCAGTTCTTC.

This clonotype turned up a few times. The V call is TRBV15, the J call TRBJ2-1; D remains unclear. The CDR3 extends over 12 amino acids. Trimming cost V 8 bases and J 9 bases, with 14 bases left between them. From germline, CDR1 is LNHNV and CDR2 YYDKDF (reference sequence). The CDR3 is CATSPRTAEQFF. The CDR3 DNA follows: TGTGCCACCTCCCCTCGGACGGCTGAGCAGTTCTTC.

The gene calls are TRBV7-2 and TRBJ2-1; D remains ambiguous. The CDR3 is 13 residues long. Trimming took off 2 bases at V and 5 bases at J, with 7 bases between the two ends. CDR1 and CDR2 from the germline V gene are SGHTA and FQGNSA. CDR3: CASSLIYDNEQFF. In DNA form, the CDR3 reads TGTGCCAGCAGCTTAATTTATGACAATGAGCAGTTCTTC.